Following are 24 T cell receptor beta chains from one sample sequenced in a study of blood T cell repertoires in COVID-19 (dated by TCRdb to the early 2020s). The method behind the library was the immunoSEQ multiplex PCR assay. Here the immuneACCESS table is served through TCRdb, limited to in-frame sequences with V and J called. Missing clones are a known gap in these copies; in checked studies unresolved V genes cover under half, and the rest lacks a known reason. The sample yields over 200,000 clones; roughly nine tenths were counted once. The leading ten clones occupy more than 10% of the sample. The sample taken for sequencing was PBMCs or T cells enriched from blood (not recorded which). These receptor sequences come from a man aged 25-40 years who had recovered from COVID-19.

This chain joins TRBV19 and TRBJ1-6; perhaps TRBD1 as D (5 bases). CDR3 length equals 14 residues. Trimming left V 5 bases short and J 8 bases short, with 13 bases between. Germline V gene data show CDR1 as LNHDA and CDR2 as SQIVND (reference sequence). The DNA for the CDR3 is TGTGCCAGTAGTCTTAGGGGCAGACATTCACCCCTCCACTTT. It translates to CASSLRGRHSPLHF.

The sample holds a few counts of this clone. The chain links TRBV24-1 to TRBJ2-3; the match to TRBD2 covers 15 bases. The CDR3 runs to 17 residues. V trimming: 0 bases; J trimming: 6 bases; junction bases outside the gene matches: 3. Germline lookup yields CDR1 KGHDR and CDR2 SFDVKD. CDR3 protein: CATSDLRGLAGGDTQYF. As DNA, the CDR3 is TGTGCCACCAGTGATTTGCGGGGACTAGCGGGAGGTGATACGCAGTATTTT.

The V gene is TRBV27, the J gene TRBJ1-2; D perhaps matches TRBD1 (6 bases). Germline V gives CDR1 MNHEY, CDR2 SMNVEV (reference sequence). The CDR3 contains 15 residues. V gave up 7 bases and J gave up 4 bases, with 19 bases separating them. CDR3 nucleotide sequence: TGTGCCAGCACTACTGAGGGACACGGCCTCTATGGCTACACCTTC. Translating gives CASTTEGHGLYGYTF.

As DNA, the CDR3 is TGTGCCTGGAGCCCAAGCGGAAACACCATATATTTT. Translation gives CAWSPSGNTIYF. The chain employs TRBV30 and TRBJ1-3; D gene uncertain. V lost 3 bases and J 4 bases, leaving 7 bases between the germline ends. The CDR3 sequence is 12 residues long. In germline, CDR1 is GTSNPN, CDR2 SVGIG (reference sequence). Variable domain in full (rest from reference TRBV30 and TRBJ1-3): SQTIHQWPATLVQPVGSPLSLECTVEGTSNPNLYWYRQAAGRGLQLLFYSVGIGQISSEVPQNLSASRPQDRQFILSSKKLLLSDSGFYLCAWSPSGNTIYFGEGSWLTVV.

This chain links TRBV2 with TRBJ1-1; 7 bases are a match to TRBD1. The germline V gene encodes CDR1 SNHLY and CDR2 FYNNEI. Unmatched junction bases numbered 7, after V lost 6 bases and J lost 3 bases. The CDR3 length is 14 residues. The CDR3 reads CASRKRQGDTEAFF. DNA for the CDR3: TGTGCCAGCAGAAAAAGACAGGGAGACACTGAAGCTTTCTTT. Complete variable domain (other parts from reference TRBV2 and TRBJ1-1): EPEVTQTPSHQVTQMGQEVILRCVPISNHLYFYWYRQILGQKVEFLVSFYNNEISEKSEIFDDQFSVERPDGSNFTLKIRSTKLEDSAMYFCASRKRQGDTEAFFGQGTRLTVV.

J is TRBJ2-7 and V is TRBV5-1; 10 nucleotides line up with TRBD2. This CDR3 is 17 amino acids long. Germline values: CDR1 SGHRS, CDR2 YFSETQ. V shed 0 bases and J 2 bases; nucleotides not matched to a gene: 8. CDR3: CASSLGSSGSRTYEQYF. As DNA, the CDR3 is TGCGCCAGCAGCTTGGGTTCTAGCGGGAGCCGAACCTACGAGCAGTACTTC.

The chain joins TRBV5-1 to TRBJ2-1, with TRBD2 matching over 8 bases. Losses at the gene ends were 4 bases for V and 4 bases for J; bases not matched to a gene: 7. The CDR3 consists of 15 residues. Germline V lookup: CDR1 SGHRS, CDR2 YFSETQ. CDR3 coding DNA: TGCGCCAGCAGCCCCGGGACTAGTGGATACAATGAGCAGTTCTTC. Translating gives CASSPGTSGYNEQFF.

This chain uses TRBV3-1 (or the pseudogene TRBV3-2) with TRBJ1-2; D is perhaps TRBD1 (6 bases). Trimming cost V 3 bases and J 7 bases, with 15 bases left between them. The CDR3 is 14 residues long. From germline, CDR1 is LGHDT and CDR2 YNNKEL (reference sequence). Written as DNA, the CDR3 is TGTGCCAGCAGCCACCGGACAGTGCGCTGTGGCTACACCTTC. It yields the protein CASSHRTVRCGYTF.

The chain recombines TRBV11-2 with TRBJ2-4; 8 bases line up with TRBD2. Germline V gene lookup returns CDR1 SGHAT and CDR2 FQNNGV. V shed 1 base and J 7 bases; nucleotides not matched to a gene: 18. The length of the CDR3 is 19 residues. CDR3 region: CASSLVFSGIHLGRNIQYF. The CDR3 region has the DNA TGTGCCAGCAGCTTAGTTTTTAGCGGGATACACCTGGGGCGCAACATTCAGTACTTC.

This clone has a single count. The V gene is TRBV4-3, the J gene TRBJ1-1; D remains ambiguous. The CDR3 totals 15 residues. The ends were cut back, 0 bases at V and 1 base at J, with 9 bases in the middle. Per the germline V gene, CDR1 is LGHNA and CDR2 is YSLEER. In nucleotides, the CDR3 is TGCGCCAGCAGCCAAGAGGGGAGGAGGAACACTGAAGCTTTCTTT. Translating it yields CASSQEGRRNTEAFF.

The rearrangement uses TRBV6-1 and TRBJ1-1; 10 bases are a match to TRBD1. Unmatched junction bases numbered 5, after V lost 2 bases and J lost 5 bases. The CDR3 sequence is 15 residues long. Germline CDR1 and CDR2: MNHNS and SASEGT. CDR3 in DNA: TGTGCCAGCAGTGAACCGGGACAGGGGAGGACTGAAGCTTTCTTT. This gives the protein CASSEPGQGRTEAFF.

The V call is TRBV7-9, the J call TRBJ1-5, with D possibly being TRBD1 (6 bases). This CDR3 has 18 residues. The V end lost 1 base, the J end lost 7 bases, and 23 bases lay between the germline ends. Germline loops: CDR1 SEHNR, CDR2 FQNEAQ (reference sequence). CDR3 nucleotide sequence: TGTGCCAGCAGCTTAGGTAGGGGGACCAACATTATATACCAGCCCCAGCATTTT. The encoded protein is CASSLGRGTNIIYQPQHF.

The chain uses TRBV19 and TRBJ1-3; D unclear. The CDR3 length is 12 residues. CDR1 is LNHDA and CDR2 is SQIVND in the germline V gene (reference sequence). With 3 bases removed from V and 2 bases from J, the gap between germline ends came to 2 bases. CDR3 in amino acids: CASSITGNTIYF. In DNA, the CDR3 is TGTGCCAGTAGTATCACTGGAAACACCATATATTTT.

The genes are TRBV7-9 and TRBJ2-3; D unclear. V was shortened by 1 base and J by 1 base, with 6 bases between the two germline ends. Looked up from germline, CDR1 is SEHNR and CDR2 is FQNEAQ (reference sequence). The length of the CDR3 is 14 residues. CDR3: CASSLGLGTDTQYF. In nucleotides, the CDR3 is TGTGCCAGCAGCTTAGGACTCGGCACAGATACGCAGTATTTT.

This chain links TRBV9 with TRBJ2-7; TRBD1 aligns across 10 bases. From germline, CDR1 is SGDLS and CDR2 YYNGEE. Trimming removed 4 bases from V and 5 bases from J; junction bases left unmatched: 12. The CDR3 runs 16 residues. CDR3 sequence reads: CASSPRLGQGMHEQYF. The CDR3 coding sequence is TGTGCCAGCAGCCCACGCCTGGGACAGGGGATGCACGAGCAGTACTTC.

The J gene is TRBJ2-1, the V gene TRBV24-1; 11 bases align to TRBD2. Germline V CDR1 and CDR2: KGHDR, SFDVKD. The CDR3 totals 17 residues. The junction had 9 bases not matched to a gene; V was cut back by 0 bases and J by 9 bases. DNA for the CDR3: TGTGCCACCAGTGATTTGCAAGGGACTAGCGGTATCGGTGAGCAGTTCTTC. Its protein is CATSDLQGTSGIGEQFF.

The J gene is TRBJ1-5, the V gene TRBV30; the match to TRBD1 covers 9 bases. The V gene's germline CDR1 is GTSNPN and CDR2 SVGIG (reference sequence). J was trimmed by 7 bases and V by 7 bases; bases with no gene match: 8. This CDR3 is 13 amino acids long. The CDR3 DNA sequence: TGTGCCTTACAGGGGGCAGGAAAGCAGCCCCAGCATTTT. Translated, it gives CALQGAGKQPQHF.

This chain uses TRBV6-5 with TRBJ2-7; weak D call: TRBD1 (6 bases). Trimming pared 8 bases from V and 2 bases from J, leaving 13 bases between. This CDR3 comprises 13 residues. CDR1 and CDR2 (germline): MNHEY, SVGAGI. The CDR3 DNA reads TGTGCCAGCGGAGGACAGTTTCCCTACGAGCAGTACTTC. Translation gives CASGGQFPYEQYF.

This chain uses TRBV25-1 with TRBJ1-5; D call uncertain. CDR3 size: 12 residues. Germline assignment: CDR1 MGHDK and CDR2 SYGVNS. The ends were cut back, 10 bases at V and 4 bases at J, with 11 bases in the middle. The CDR3 DNA reads as TGTGCCACCCAACGAGGGAATCAGCCCCAGCATTTT. It translates to CATQRGNQPQHF.

J is TRBJ2-3 and V is TRBV28; 8 bases agree with TRBD2. The CDR3 runs to 13 residues. The V segment lost 8 bases and the J segment 6 bases; nucleotides outside the gene matches: 7. Germline CDR1 reads MDHEN; CDR2 reads SYDVKM. CDR3: CASGAGGGDTQYF. The CDR3 coding sequence is TGTGCCAGCGGGGCGGGAGGAGGGGATACGCAGTATTTT.

This sequence joins TRBV28 and TRBJ1-1; D is perhaps TRBD1 (5 bases). The CDR3 has 15 amino acids. CDR1 and CDR2 (germline): MDHEN, SYDVKM. The V end was cut by 2 bases, the J end by 1 base, with 11 bases between. The DNA of the CDR3 is TGTGCCAGCAGTTTAGGAGGGGCGGGGAACACTGAAGCTTTCTTT. It encodes CASSLGGAGNTEAFF.

The rearrangement uses TRBV28 and TRBJ1-1; no clear D. Germline-derived CDR1 and CDR2 are MDHEN and SYDVKM. The CDR3 runs 14 residues. Trimming pared 3 bases from V and 2 bases from J, leaving 10 bases between. The CDR3 here is CASSLEGTNTEAFF. The CDR3 bases are TGTGCCAGCAGTTTGGAGGGCACTAACACTGAAGCTTTCTTT.

V is TRBV12-5 and J is TRBJ1-2, with 9 bases lining up with TRBD1. From germline, CDR1 is LGHNT and CDR2 FRNRAP. V shed 7 bases and J 6 bases; nucleotides not matched to a gene: 6. The CDR3 consists of 13 residues. The CDR3 coding sequence is TGTGCTAGTGCCCTGGACAGGGGAGATGGCTACACCTTC. It specifies CASALDRGDGYTF.

This chain links TRBV7-2 with TRBJ1-2; TRBD1 aligns across 9 bases. Germline V CDR1 and CDR2: SGHTA, FQGNSA. The V segment lost 5 bases and the J segment 2 bases; nucleotides outside the gene matches: 12. This CDR3 region has 17 residues. The DNA of the CDR3 is TGTGCCAGCAGCCCTTTACATCTGACAGGGGGGAACTATGGCTACACCTTC. Translated, it gives CASSPLHLTGGNYGYTF.